This TCR beta chain appears in the sequencing data of a study of blood T cell repertoires in COVID-19. The germline V gene encodes CDR1 SNHLY and CDR2 FYNNEI. This CDR3 is built from 16 residues. V shed 6 bases and J 3 bases; nucleotides not matched to a gene: 4. Seattle enrolled patients during active infection and tracked them longitudinally. The protocol was immunoSEQ multiplex PCR, while the TCRdb copy is restricted to in-frame clones and leaves out a portion. There are almost 400,000 clones in the sample; more than 75% occur only once, and about 2.1% lies in the top ten. This receptor was obtained from a woman aged 60 to 75 with COVID-19, enrolled during active disease. Sequencing used peripheral blood. The chain joins TRBV2 to TRBJ2-1, with 14 bases aligning to TRBD2. The CDR3 DNA reads TGTGCCAGCAGCGGGACTAGCGGGGGCCACTACAATGAGCAGTTCTTC. Protein: CASSGTSGGHYNEQFF. Complete variable domain (other parts from reference TRBV2 and TRBJ2-1): EPEVTQTPSHQVTQMGQEVILRCVPISNHLYFYWYRQILGQKVEFLVSFYNNEISEKSEIFDDQFSVERPDGSNFTLKIRSTKLEDSAMYFCASSGTSGGHYNEQFFGPGTRLTVL.